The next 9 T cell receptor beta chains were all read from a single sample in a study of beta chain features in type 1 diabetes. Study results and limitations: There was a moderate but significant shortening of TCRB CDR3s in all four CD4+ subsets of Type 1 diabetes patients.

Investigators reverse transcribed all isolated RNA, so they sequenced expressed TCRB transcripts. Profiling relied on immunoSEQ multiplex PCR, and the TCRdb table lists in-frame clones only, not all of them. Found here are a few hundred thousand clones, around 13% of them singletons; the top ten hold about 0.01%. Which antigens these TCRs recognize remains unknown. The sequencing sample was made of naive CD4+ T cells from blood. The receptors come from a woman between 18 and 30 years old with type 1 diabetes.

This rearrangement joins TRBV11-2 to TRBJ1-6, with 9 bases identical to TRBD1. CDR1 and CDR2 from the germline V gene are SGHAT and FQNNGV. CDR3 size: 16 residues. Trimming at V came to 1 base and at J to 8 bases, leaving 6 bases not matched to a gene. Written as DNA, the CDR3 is TGTGCCAGCAGCTTAGCCCGCGGACAGGGGCATTCACCCCTCCACTTT. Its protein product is CASSLARGQGHSPLHF.

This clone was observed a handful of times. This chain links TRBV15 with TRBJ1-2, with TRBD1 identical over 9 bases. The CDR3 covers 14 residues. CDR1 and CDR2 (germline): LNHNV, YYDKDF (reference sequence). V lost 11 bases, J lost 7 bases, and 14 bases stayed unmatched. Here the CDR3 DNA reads TGTGCCGCCCGACCGGGACAGGGTGTCTCTGGCTACACCTTC. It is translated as CAARPGQGVSGYTF.

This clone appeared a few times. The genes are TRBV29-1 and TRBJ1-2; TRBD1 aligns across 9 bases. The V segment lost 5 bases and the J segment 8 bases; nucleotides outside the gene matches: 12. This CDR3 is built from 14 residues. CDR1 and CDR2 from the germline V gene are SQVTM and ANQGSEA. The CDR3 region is CSVIFGDRALGYTF. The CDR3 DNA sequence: TGCAGCGTTATTTTCGGGGACAGGGCGTTAGGCTACACCTTC.

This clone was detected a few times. The CDR3: CASSLGGGISQPQHF. The DNA for the CDR3 is TGTGCCAGCAGCTTAGGAGGCGGGATTTCTCAGCCCCAGCATTTT. The V gene is TRBV7-9, the J gene TRBJ1-5; D ambiguous. Germline values: CDR1 SEHNR, CDR2 FQNEAQ (reference sequence). With 1 base removed from V and 6 bases from J, the gap between germline ends came to 13 bases. The CDR3 is 15 residues long. Looking up the rest from reference TRBV7-9 and TRBJ1-5 gives the full variable domain: DTGVSQNPRHKITKRGQNVTFRCDPISEHNRLYWYRQTLGQGPEFLTYFQNEAQLEKSRLLSDRFSAERPKGSFSTLEIQRTEQGDSAMYLCASSLGGGISQPQHFGDGTRLSIL.

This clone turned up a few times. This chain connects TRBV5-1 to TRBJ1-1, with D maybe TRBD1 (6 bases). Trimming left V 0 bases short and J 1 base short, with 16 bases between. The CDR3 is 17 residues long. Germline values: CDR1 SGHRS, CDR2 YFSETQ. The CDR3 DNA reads TGCGCCAGCAGCTTGGCCTCGGGGGGGCTGAGGAACACTGAAGCTTTCTTT. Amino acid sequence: CASSLASGGLRNTEAFF. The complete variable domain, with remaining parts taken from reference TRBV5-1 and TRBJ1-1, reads KAGVTQTPRYLIKTRGQQVTLSCSPISGHRSVSWYQQTPGQGLQFLFEYFSETQRNKGNFPGRFSGRQFSNSRSEMNVSTLELGDSALYLCASSLASGGLRNTEAFFGQGTRLTVV.

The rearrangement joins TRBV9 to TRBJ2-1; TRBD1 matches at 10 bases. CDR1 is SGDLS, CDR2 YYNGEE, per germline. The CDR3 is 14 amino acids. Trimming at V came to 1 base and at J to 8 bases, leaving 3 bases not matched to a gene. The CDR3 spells CASSVKGTGDEQFF. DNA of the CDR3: TGTGCCAGCAGCGTAAAGGGGACAGGGGATGAGCAGTTCTTC.

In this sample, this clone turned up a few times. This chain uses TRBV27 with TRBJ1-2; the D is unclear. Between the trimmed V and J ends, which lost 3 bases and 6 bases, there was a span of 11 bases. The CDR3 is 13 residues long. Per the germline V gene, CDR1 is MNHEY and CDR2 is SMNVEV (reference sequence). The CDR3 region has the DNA TGTGCCAGCAGTTTCATGGGCCGCCATGGCTACACCTTC. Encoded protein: CASSFMGRHGYTF.

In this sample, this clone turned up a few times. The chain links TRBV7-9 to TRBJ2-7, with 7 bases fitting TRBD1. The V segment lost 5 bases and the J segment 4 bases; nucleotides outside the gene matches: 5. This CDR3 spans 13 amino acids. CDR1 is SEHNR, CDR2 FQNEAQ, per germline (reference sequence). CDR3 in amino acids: CASSNRGRYEQYF. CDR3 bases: TGTGCCAGCAGCAACAGGGGCCGATACGAGCAGTACTTC.

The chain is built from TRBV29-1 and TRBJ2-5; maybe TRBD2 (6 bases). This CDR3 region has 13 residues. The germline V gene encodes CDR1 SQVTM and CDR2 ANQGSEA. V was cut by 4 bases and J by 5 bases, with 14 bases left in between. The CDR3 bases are TGCAGCGTTGTGGGGAGGTTTACGGAGACCCAGTACTTC. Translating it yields CSVVGRFTETQYF.